The present TCR beta chain was sequenced within a study of T-cell reconstitution after alpha-beta-depleted transplantation in children. Unique molecular identifiers featured in how the TCRbeta library was prepared. TCRdb reanalysed the PCR reads using MiXCR and keeps one entry per CDR3 protein. The repertoire holds almost 400,000 distinct CDR3 sequences, with roughly 21% as singletons. This material consisted of PBMCs from the stem cell graft donor, taken from the stem cell graft. The sequence was obtained from a human donor who donated a stem cell graft to a child with acute myeloid leukemia.

CDR3 sequence (DNA): TGTGCCAGCAGCTTAGTGGGCGGGAGTGGAGCAGATACGCAGTATTTT. Its protein product is CASSLVGGSGADTQYF. The rearrangement uses TRBV7-2 and TRBJ2-3; the match to TRBD2 covers 7 bases. The trim removed 1 base at V and 4 bases at J, leaving 8 bases unmatched. Germline CDR1 SGHTA, CDR2 FQGNSA. The CDR3 length is 16 residues.